The 12 T cell receptor beta chains below were found in one sample sequenced in a study of blood T cell repertoires in COVID-19. Here immunoSEQ multiplex PCR was the method, and the copy in TCRdb shows in-frame clones only, minus some. The sample contains 35,000 to 50,000 clones, 82% of which appear only once. Sequencing was performed on peripheral blood. These receptors all come from a woman in her seventies with acute or convalescent COVID-19.

The chain has TRBV5-8 and TRBJ2-5; 7 nucleotides agree with TRBD1. This CDR3 is 14 amino acids long. With 2 bases clipped from V and 7 bases from J, the junction kept 8 bases outside the gene matches. Germline V gene data show CDR1 as SGHTS and CDR2 as YDEGEE. The CDR3 DNA is TGTGCCAGCAGCTTCCAAGGGGGCTTAACGACCCAGTACTTC. Its protein is CASSFQGGLTTQYF.

The chain carries TRBV15 and TRBJ2-2; TRBD2 agrees at 8 bases. This CDR3 spans 17 amino acids. The V segment lost 0 bases and the J segment 6 bases; nucleotides outside the gene matches: 9. Germline CDR1 reads LNHNV; CDR2 reads YYDKDF (reference sequence). The CDR3 reads CATSRDGSAGAPGELFF. CDR3 coding DNA: TGTGCCACCAGCAGAGATGGGTCAGCGGGAGCTCCCGGGGAGCTGTTTTTT.

As regards this clone: Additional DNA sequences in this sample encode the identical CDR3. The chain carries TRBV9 and TRBJ2-7; 11 bases match TRBD1. Per the germline V gene, CDR1 is SGDLS and CDR2 is YYNGEE. The V gene end was trimmed by 0 bases and the J gene end by 7 bases; junction bases not matched to a gene: 3. The CDR3 extends over 14 amino acids. The CDR3 sequence: CASSVADRGHEQYF. CDR3 nucleotide sequence: TGTGCCAGCAGCGTAGCGGACAGGGGGCATGAGCAGTACTTC.

The chain has TRBV7-6 and TRBJ2-7; TRBD1 matches at 8 bases. The CDR3 covers 15 residues. The junction had 7 bases not matched to a gene; V was cut back by 5 bases and J by 1 base. Germline CDR1 is SGHVS and CDR2 is FNYEAQ. CDR3 DNA: TGTGCCAGCAGCCTAAGCCGGGACAGGTCCTACGAGCAGTACTTC. The encoded protein is CASSLSRDRSYEQYF.

The chain is built from TRBV10-2 and TRBJ1-1, with TRBD1 identical over 8 bases. The CDR3 has 13 amino acids. Germline-derived CDR1 and CDR2 are WSHSY and SAAADI. Losses at the gene ends were 5 bases for V and 5 bases for J; bases not matched to a gene: 4. The CDR3 sequence is CASSPTGGTEAFF. The CDR3 coding sequence is TGCGCCAGCAGTCCTACAGGGGGGACTGAAGCTTTCTTT.

The chain couples TRBV24-1 to TRBJ2-5; 10 bases fit TRBD2. The CDR3 runs to 18 residues. CDR1 KGHDR and CDR2 SFDVKD come from the germline V gene. J was trimmed by 4 bases and V by 5 bases; bases with no gene match: 15. CDR3 DNA sequence: TGTGCCACCAGTGGATACAGGGGCCAGCGGGAGGGCCTAGAGACCCAGTACTTC. This translates into CATSGYRGQREGLETQYF.

The CDR3 region has the DNA TGTGCCAGCAGCAAGGGACTAGCGGGAGCTGGTAAGCAGTTCTTC. This encodes CASSKGLAGAGKQFF. This chain links TRBV7-2 with TRBJ2-1; the match to TRBD2 covers 14 bases. The ends lost 5 bases at V and 11 bases at J; junction bases unmatched: 8. There are 15 residues in the CDR3. Germline V gene sequence: CDR1 SGHTA, CDR2 FQGNSA.

The chain carries TRBV29-1 and TRBJ1-1; the D gene is possibly TRBD1 (5 bases). Per germline, CDR1 SQVTM and CDR2 ANQGSEA. The CDR3 loop spans 13 amino acids. The ends were cut back, 5 bases at V and 5 bases at J, with 15 bases in the middle. The CDR3 reads CSVFEGVRTEAFF. CDR3 nucleotide sequence: TGCAGCGTTTTTGAAGGGGTGAGGACTGAAGCTTTCTTT.

The genes are TRBV18 and TRBJ2-7, with D possibly TRBD1 on 6 matching bases. Germline assignment: CDR1 KGHSH and CDR2 LQKENI. Trimming pared 2 bases from V and 2 bases from J, leaving 10 bases between. This CDR3 contains 14 residues. The CDR3 protein is CASSPDRLTYEQYF. The CDR3 bases are TGTGCCAGCTCACCAGACAGGTTAACCTACGAGCAGTACTTC.

This chain links TRBV3-1 (or the pseudogene TRBV3-2) with TRBJ2-3; D ambiguous. Trimming removed 3 bases at V and 7 bases at J, with 8 bases between. CDR1 LGHDT and CDR2 YNNKEL come from the germline V gene (reference sequence). The CDR3 is made up of 12 amino acids. The CDR3 here is CASSHTTNTQYF. CDR3 coding DNA: TGTGCCAGCAGCCATACTACAAATACGCAGTATTTT.

The chain recombines TRBV24-1 with TRBJ2-5; 8 bases are a match to TRBD1. This CDR3 contains 15 residues. CDR1 KGHDR and CDR2 SFDVKD come from the germline V gene. Unmatched junction bases numbered 3, after V lost 2 bases and J lost 2 bases. DNA of the CDR3: TGTGCCACCAGTGATTACGGACAGGGACAAGAGACCCAGTACTTC. Its translation: CATSDYGQGQETQYF.

V and J are TRBV7-2 and TRBJ2-3; tentatively, D is TRBD2 (5 bases). The CDR3 is made up of 15 amino acids. Trimming left V 5 bases short and J 2 bases short, with 14 bases between. Germline V gives CDR1 SGHTA, CDR2 FQGNSA. The chain's CDR3 is CASSPFSVTTDTQYF. Here the CDR3 DNA reads TGTGCCAGCAGCCCTTTTAGCGTGACCACAGATACGCAGTATTTT.